This passage covers 5 T cell receptor beta chains from one sample sequenced in a study of beta chain features in type 1 diabetes. The isolated RNA, all of it, was reverse transcribed, so expressed TCRB transcripts were what got sequenced. Produced via immunoSEQ multiplex PCR; TCRdb's table is partial and in-frame only. The data contain 810,000 or so clones, about a sixth of them seen just once; the ten biggest clones take up around 0.02%. Sequenced material: naive CD4+ T cells from blood. All receptors come from a woman between 18 and 29 years old in good health.

There are a few counts of this clone. This sequence joins TRBV27 and TRBJ2-7; 8 nucleotides line up with TRBD2. This CDR3 has 16 residues. Trimming at V came to 6 bases and at J to 0 bases, leaving 10 bases not matched to a gene. Looked up from germline, CDR1 is MNHEY and CDR2 is SMNVEV (reference sequence). The CDR3 sequence is CASRGSGTPSSYEQYF. DNA of the CDR3: TGTGCCAGCAGGGGTAGCGGGACCCCAAGCTCCTACGAGCAGTACTTC.

The chain recombines TRBV4-3 with TRBJ1-2; no reliable D call. V was pared by 0 bases and J by 2 bases, with 13 bases between. Germline CDR1 reads LGHNA; CDR2 reads YSLEER. There are 16 residues in the CDR3. CDR3 coding DNA: TGCGCCAGCAGCCAAGAACGGATCCCCAACAACTATGGCTACACCTTC. Its translation is CASSQERIPNNYGYTF.

This clone was recorded a few times. The rearrangement uses TRBV5-1 and TRBJ2-2; D remains unclear. The ends were cut back, 0 bases at V and 3 bases at J, with 9 bases in the middle. Germline V gene lookup returns CDR1 SGHRS and CDR2 YFSETQ. The CDR3 consists of 15 residues. The CDR3 coding sequence is TGCGCCAGCAGCTTGGGGCTAGACTACACCGGGGAGCTGTTTTTT. It encodes CASSLGLDYTGELFF. The full variable domain, rest sourced from reference TRBV5-1 and TRBJ2-2, is KAGVTQTPRYLIKTRGQQVTLSCSPISGHRSVSWYQQTPGQGLQFLFEYFSETQRNKGNFPGRFSGRQFSNSRSEMNVSTLELGDSALYLCASSLGLDYTGELFFGEGSRLTVL.

The table lists this clone with a few counts. The CDR3 sequence is CASSQDPTAGLAGGDTQYF. CDR3 bases: TGCGCCAGCAGCCAAGATCCAACAGCGGGACTAGCGGGAGGGGATACGCAGTATTTT. The genes are TRBV4-3 and TRBJ2-3; TRBD2 matches 16 bases. Per germline, CDR1 LGHNA and CDR2 YSLEER. The CDR3 consists of 19 residues. V shed 0 bases, J shed 6 bases, and the junction held 9 bases outside the gene matches.

Only a few counts were recorded for this clone. This rearrangement joins TRBV9 to TRBJ2-7; D is ambiguous. V lost 0 bases and J 1 base, leaving 11 bases between the germline ends. The germline CDR1 and CDR2 sequences are SGDLS and YYNGEE. The CDR3 is made up of 15 amino acids. CDR3 amino acids: CASSVAPQRSYEQYF. CDR3 nucleotide sequence: TGTGCCAGCAGCGTAGCCCCTCAACGATCCTACGAGCAGTACTTC.